Listed below are T cell receptor beta chains from one sample, sequenced in a study of cytomegalovirus exposure and HLA in healthy donors. Using immunoSEQ multiplex PCR, the repertoire was profiled, and TCRdb retains in-frame clones only, with some absent. The data contain tens of thousands of clones, 79% of them singletons. Material: PBMCs. Receptors were obtained from a woman aged 40-49 years in good health and CMV-seronegative. Both conserved end residues are part of each CDR3. The D gene is left open where the match is weak. Size values are once, few and many counts, or a class for expanded clones, and some rows have none.

clone size	D gene	J gene	V gene	CDR3 length	CDR3 DNA	CDR3 protein
NA	NA	TRBJ2-7	TRBV2	13	TGTGCCAGCAGGGACTCCAAGGTCTACGAGCAGTACTTC	CASRDSKVYEQYF
NA	TRBD1	TRBJ1-5	TRBV27	13	TGTGCCAGCAGTTACGACAGGGGGGAGCCCCAGCATTTT	CASSYDRGEPQHF
NA	TRBD1	TRBJ1-2	TRBV6-5	15	TGTGCCAGCGGAACAGGGGGATCAGCTAACTATGGCTACACCTTC	CASGTGGSANYGYTF
NA	NA	TRBJ2-1	TRBV5-5	15	TGTGCCAGCACCCAGAACCGCGGCTCCTACAATGAGCAGTTCTTC	CASTQNRGSYNEQFF
NA	NA	TRBJ2-7	TRBV5-6	13	TGTGCCAGCAGCAAAACTGCCACCTACGAGCAGTACTTC	CASSKTATYEQYF
NA	NA	TRBJ2-7	TRBV19	13	TGTGCCAGTAGTATACCAGGCGGGGCCGAGCAGTACTTC	CASSIPGGAEQYF
NA	TRBD1	TRBJ2-3	TRBV10-3	13	TGTGCCGGGGGACAGGGGGGCACAGATACGCAGTATTTT	CAGGQGGTDTQYF
NA	NA	TRBJ2-7	TRBV7-8	15	TGTGCCAGCAGCTCCTTACTGACAAGTACCTACGAGCAGTACTTC	CASSSLLTSTYEQYF
NA	TRBD1	TRBJ1-4	TRBV6-6	13	TGTGCCAGCAACAGGGGTGCTAATGAAAAACTGTTTTTT	CASNRGANEKLFF
NA	NA	TRBJ2-5	TRBV5-1	14	TGCGCCAGCAGCTTGAGTTTGGTTAGAGAGACCCAGTACTTC	CASSLSLVRETQYF
NA	TRBD1	TRBJ1-4	TRBV19	16	TGTGCCAGTAGTCTCACCGGGACAGGGTGGTCTGAAAAACTGTTTTTT	CASSLTGTGWSEKLFF
NA	TRBD1	TRBJ1-1	TRBV30	14	TGTGCCTGGAACACCAAGGGGGCGGGCACTGAAGCTTTCTTT	CAWNTKGAGTEAFF
NA	NA	TRBJ1-4	TRBV4-1	15	TGCGCCAGCAGCCAAGATCGAAGGGGCTGGGAAAAACTGTTTTTT	CASSQDRRGWEKLFF
NA	TRBD1	TRBJ1-2	TRBV6-5	16	TGTGCCAGCAGTTTCACAAACAGGGGAGTTGGTAATGGCTACACCTTC	CASSFTNRGVGNGYTF
NA	TRBD2	TRBJ2-3	TRBV27	11	TGTGCCAGCGGCTCGGGAGGTACGCAGTATTTT	CASGSGGTQYF
NA	NA	TRBJ2-5	TRBV15	16	TGTGCCACCAGCAGAGGATACACTTCAGGGGTAGAGACCCAGTACTTC	CATSRGYTSGVETQYF
NA	NA	TRBJ2-1	TRBV18	13	TGTGCCAGCTCATCGAACAGCTACAATGAGCAGTTCTTC	CASSSNSYNEQFF
once	NA	TRBJ2-2	TRBV30	13	TGTGCCTGGAGTGTAATCCTCGGCGGGGAGCTGTTTTTT	CAWSVILGGELFF
few	TRBD2	TRBJ2-5	TRBV5-1	15	TGCGCCAGCAGCTTGGCCTCGTTGGGGGGGGAGACCCAGTACTTC	CASSLASLGGETQYF
NA	NA	TRBJ1-4	TRBV11-2	15	TGTGCCAGCAAACTTATGGGGACTTCTAATGAAAAACTGTTTTTT	CASKLMGTSNEKLFF